These 20 T cell receptor beta chains were sequenced from one sample in a study of cytomegalovirus exposure and HLA in healthy donors (dated by TCRdb to about 2017). Library generation was performed with the immunoSEQ multiplex PCR assay. A mixture of 60 forward primers for TCR Vbeta segments and 13 reverse primers for TCR Jbeta segments was used in the multiplex PCR. This immuneACCESS table, as held by TCRdb, lists in-frame sequences with V and J called but not all clones. Of the missing ones, under half trace to an unresolved V gene in checked studies; the others have no known cause. The sample contains about 180,000 clones, 75% to 85% of them found a single time. Jointly, the top ten make up 2% to 2.5% of the sample. Input material: PBMCs. These receptors originate from a woman in her thirties in good health and CMV-seronegative.

This clone was counted a few times. This rearrangement joins TRBV5-4 to TRBJ2-7; TRBD1 aligns across 9 bases. CDR1 and CDR2 (germline): SGHNT, YYREEE (reference sequence). CDR3 length equals 14 residues. The V gene end was trimmed by 5 bases and the J gene end by 1 base; junction bases not matched to a gene: 4. This CDR3 is CASRQGAGSYEQYF. The CDR3 DNA reads TGTGCCAGCAGACAGGGGGCTGGTTCCTACGAGCAGTACTTC.

The chain couples TRBV11-2 to TRBJ1-6, with 7 bases matching TRBD1. CDR1 SGHAT and CDR2 FQNNGV come from the germline V gene. J lost 8 bases, V lost 4 bases, and 8 bases had no gene match. The CDR3 runs to 15 residues. CDR3 in amino acids: CASSYTGEEHSPLHF. In nucleotides, the CDR3 is TGTGCCAGCAGCTACACAGGGGAAGAACATTCACCCCTCCACTTT.

V usage is TRBV10-3 and J usage is TRBJ1-3; 7 nucleotides agree with TRBD1. The germline V gene has CDR1 ENHRY and CDR2 SYGVKD. The CDR3 runs to 15 residues. V shed 2 bases and J 3 bases; nucleotides not matched to a gene: 4. The CDR3, as DNA: TGTGCCATCAGTGAGGACAGGGCCATTGGAAACACCATATATTTT. Its protein product is CAISEDRAIGNTIYF.

V is TRBV4-1 and J is TRBJ2-7, with a tentative D call TRBD2 (6 bases). Germline V gene sequence: CDR1 MGHRA, CDR2 YSYEKL. V was shortened by 0 bases and J by 2 bases, with 17 bases between the two germline ends. This CDR3 is built from 17 residues. CDR3 DNA sequence: TGCGCCAGCAGCCAAGAATGGGTGCTAGCGACTACCTACGAGCAGTACTTC. Translation: CASSQEWVLATTYEQYF.

This clone was counted between two and nine times. This same CDR3 is encoded by further DNA sequences in the sample. The chain joins TRBV20-1 to TRBJ1-2; D is unclear. CDR3 length: 11 residues. Germline V gene sequence: CDR1 DFQATT, CDR2 SNEGSKA (reference sequence). V lost 5 bases and J 1 base, leaving 5 bases between the germline ends. Written as DNA, the CDR3 is TGCAGTGCTCGGAGTAACTATGGCTACACCTTC. Translated: CSARSNYGYTF.

This clone was counted between two and nine times. The chain links TRBV6-5 to TRBJ1-1; D remains unclear. CDR3 length: 14 residues. Trimming cost V 2 bases and J 0 bases, with 7 bases left between them. Germline loops: CDR1 MNHEY, CDR2 SVGAGI. The CDR3 nucleotides are TGTGCCAGCAGTTACGATGACATGAACACTGAAGCTTTCTTT. It translates to CASSYDDMNTEAFF.

This clone appeared once. The chain recombines TRBV5-1 with TRBJ1-2; 9 nucleotides match TRBD1. The V gene end was trimmed by 5 bases and the J gene end by 8 bases; junction bases not matched to a gene: 22. Germline-derived CDR1 and CDR2 are SGHRS and YFSETQ. CDR3 length: 18 amino acids. CDR3 loop: CASSGQYRDRASFFGYTF. The CDR3 DNA is TGCGCCAGCAGTGGCCAATACCGGGACAGGGCATCTTTTTTCGGCTACACCTTC.

Of note for this clone: The junction and the germline gene differ at one end; a read error may be behind it. V usage is TRBV19 and J usage is TRBJ2-5; maybe TRBD2 (6 bases). The CDR3 covers 13 residues. Germline V gene sequence: CDR1 LNHDA, CDR2 SQIVND (reference sequence). This chain's CDR3 is CASSSGPAGLGHF. Here the CDR3 DNA reads TGTGCCAGTAGTTCCGGACCGGCGGGACTGGGGCACTTC.

J is TRBJ2-2 and V is TRBV28; 7 nucleotides line up with TRBD1. CDR3 length equals 15 residues. With 4 bases clipped from V and 5 bases from J, the junction kept 7 bases outside the gene matches. CDR1 and CDR2 from the germline V gene are MDHEN and SYDVKM. Here the CDR3 DNA reads TGTGCCAGCAGTTCACGGTCGACAGGGACCGGGGAGCTGTTTTTT. Translating gives CASSSRSTGTGELFF.

This sequence joins TRBV4-1 and TRBJ2-5, with 8 bases that match TRBD2. CDR3 size: 17 residues. Germline values: CDR1 MGHRA, CDR2 YSYEKL. With 2 bases clipped from V and 5 bases from J, the junction kept 13 bases outside the gene matches. In DNA, the CDR3 is TGCGCCAGCAGCCAATACGTCCAGCGGGAGAACAGGGAGACCCAGTACTTC. Protein sequence: CASSQYVQRENRETQYF.

The DNA of the CDR3 is TGTGCCAGTAGTATCACGGCAGGGGCGAACACTGAAGCTTTCTTT. Its translation: CASSITAGANTEAFF. V usage is TRBV19 and J usage is TRBJ1-1; a possible D gene is TRBD1 (6 bases). Per the germline V gene, CDR1 is LNHDA and CDR2 is SQIVND (reference sequence). The length of the CDR3 is 15 residues. V was clipped by 3 bases and J by 1 base, with 12 bases between them.

The rearrangement links TRBV13 to TRBJ1-1; 7 bases agree with TRBD1. Per germline, CDR1 PRHDT and CDR2 FYEKMQ (reference sequence). The ends lost 5 bases at V and 5 bases at J; junction bases unmatched: 8. This CDR3 is built from 14 residues. The DNA for the CDR3 is TGTGCCAGCAGCCCACGACAGGGTGGAACTGAAGCTTTCTTT. Its translation: CASSPRQGGTEAFF.

This clone was seen a few times. The chain carries TRBV5-1 and TRBJ1-4, with 8 bases aligning to TRBD1. The CDR3 covers 15 residues. Germline trimming cut 4 bases from V and 5 bases from J; bases unmatched to any gene: 7. Germline V gives CDR1 SGHRS, CDR2 YFSETQ. CDR3 sequence reads: CASSPRTGTNEKLFF. Written as DNA, the CDR3 is TGCGCCAGCAGCCCGCGGACAGGGACCAATGAAAAACTGTTTTTT.

The V call is TRBV28, the J call TRBJ1-5, with 11 positions matching TRBD1. This CDR3 comprises 14 residues. Germline V CDR1 and CDR2: MDHEN, SYDVKM. The V gene end was trimmed by 6 bases and the J gene end by 7 bases; junction bases not matched to a gene: 5. CDR3: CASSDGQGAQPQHF. DNA for the CDR3: TGTGCCAGCAGCGATGGACAGGGGGCCCAGCCCCAGCATTTT.

This clone is a singleton in its sample. This chain uses TRBV7-3 with TRBJ2-7, with D tentatively TRBD2 (6 bases). Per germline, CDR1 SGHTA and CDR2 FQGTGA. V was clipped by 0 bases and J by 6 bases, with 9 bases between them. CDR3 length: 13 amino acids. The CDR3 DNA sequence: TGTGCCAGCAGCTTAACGGAGGGAAGCGAGCAGTACTTC. It is translated as CASSLTEGSEQYF. Combining the CDR3 with reference TRBV7-3 and TRBJ2-7 gives the whole variable domain GAGVSQTPSNKVTEKGKYVELRCDPISGHTALYWYRQSLGQGPEFLIYFQGTGAADDSGLPNDRFFAVRPEGSVSTLKIQRTERGDSAVYLCASSLTEGSEQYFGPGTRLTVT.

This clone showed up just a few times. V is TRBV10-3 and J is TRBJ2-7, with D possibly matching TRBD2 (7 bases). Germline CDR1 ENHRY, CDR2 SYGVKD. V shed 6 bases and J shed 3 bases, with 12 bases lying between them. This CDR3 is 13 amino acids long. Here the CDR3 DNA reads TGTGCCATCAGGGAAGGGGGGGGCTACGAGCAGTACTTC. Amino acid sequence: CAIREGGGYEQYF.

J is TRBJ2-1 and V is TRBV7-2; 8 bases are a match to TRBD1. Per germline, CDR1 SGHTA and CDR2 FQGNSA. The CDR3 covers 18 residues. The trim removed 2 bases at V and 6 bases at J, leaving 15 bases unmatched. The CDR3, as DNA: TGTGCCAGCAGCTTATCGTCCGGACAGGGATCGGGCCTCAATGAGCAGTTCTTC. It yields the protein CASSLSSGQGSGLNEQFF.

The chain recombines TRBV5-1 with TRBJ2-5; D gene uncertain. V was shortened by 4 bases and J by 11 bases, with 12 bases between the two germline ends. Per germline, CDR1 SGHRS and CDR2 YFSETQ. CDR3 length equals 11 residues. The DNA of the CDR3 is TGCGCCAGCAGCGTGGCCGCTGAGCAGTACTTC. Amino acid sequence: CASSVAAEQYF.

The rearrangement uses TRBV6-6 and TRBJ2-1; tentative D call: TRBD2 (6 bases). V dropped 6 bases and J dropped 5 bases, with 20 bases sitting between them. The CDR3 has 16 residues. Germline CDR1 reads MNHNY; CDR2 reads SVGAGI (reference sequence). The chain's CDR3 is CASSPWGGIINNEQFF. The CDR3 DNA sequence: TGTGCCAGCAGCCCATGGGGCGGGATAATCAACAATGAGCAGTTCTTC.

The chain has TRBV21-1 and TRBJ1-6; TRBD1 is taken as the D call from the table, unchecked against the DNA. TRBV21-1 represents a pseudogene. The CDR3 has 20 amino acids. Here the CDR3 DNA reads TGTGCCAGCAGCAAATTCCGGGACAGCCCTAGGTGTGCGGGTAATTCACCCCTCCACTTT. It translates to CASSKFRDSPRCAGNSPLHF.